The rows below give T cell receptor beta chains drawn from one sample of a study of shared clonotypes between healthy human individuals. The assay was immunoSEQ multiplex PCR, and TCRdb's table has in-frame clones only and misses some. The data contain some 700,000 clones, 90% of them seen just once; the ten biggest clones take up 34%. The sample consisted of memory CD8+ T cells from PBMCs. Receptor source: a man aged 18 to 35 in good health. Some clones in this sample may be carry-over from other donors' samples. Each CDR3 is given with its conserved first and last residue. Fields, in order: J gene, V gene, CDR3 protein.

TRBJ2-2 | TRBV7-3 | CASSLVFNTGKLFF
TRBJ2-1 | TRBV6-5 | CASSYPGLDEQFF
TRBJ2-1 | TRBV7-9 | CASSHRDRANYEQFF
TRBJ2-1 | TRBV29-1 | CSTRTGSYNEQFF
TRBJ2-7 | TRBV7-6 | CASSLIDYRSSYEQYF
TRBJ2-7 | TRBV5-5 | CASSLGRGEIRGREQYF
TRBJ2-1 | TRBV4-3 | CASSRQADYNEQFF
TRBJ1-4 | TRBV7-9 | CASSMGGEKLFF
TRBJ1-1 | TRBV28 | CASSTGEAFF
TRBJ2-1 | TRBV9 | CASSPRSSSYNEQFF
TRBJ2-3 | TRBV19 | CASSIVVGTEAPTDTQYF
TRBJ2-2 | TRBV7-3 | CASSLRPTSGSTGELFF
TRBJ2-4 | TRBV4-3 | CASSQLRDSPTRNIQYF
TRBJ1-1 | TRBV7-2 | CASSPSLTGMNTEAFF
TRBJ2-1 | TRBV4-2 | CASSQVSGVNEQFF
TRBJ2-1 | TRBV7-3 | CASSLTRTRGPHEQFF
TRBJ2-3 | TRBV7-9 | CASSLGRLAGDPSTDTQYF